The present TCR beta chain was sequenced within a study of OX40 agonist ivuxolimab in advanced cancers. Looking at the study overall: In this cohort, patients received ivuxolimab, an agonistic anti-OX40 (CD134) antibody. Patients received intravenous ivuxolimab every 2 weeks at 0.01 to 10 mg/kg. A male proportion of 82.7% was recorded, with mean age roughly 62 years and range about 23 to 80. General study results and limits: There were, on average, more expanded clones in CD8+ T cells than in CD4+.

Remarks on this clone: The antigen is not known.

Only in-frame clones appear in the TCRdb table, and some are missing; sequencing was by immunoSEQ multiplex PCR. The sample contains approximately 39,000 clones, 80% to 90% of which appear only once. Looked up from germline, CDR1 is MNHEY and CDR2 is SVGAGI. The length of the CDR3 is 15 residues. Trimming took 0 bases from V and 0 from J, leaving 6 bases between them. The V gene is TRBV6-5, the J gene TRBJ1-5, with D uncertain. The receptor was isolated from an adult with an advanced solid tumor such as melanoma, head and neck, liver or kidney cancer. This specimen consisted of CD4+ or CD8+ T cells sorted from blood, obtained in a trial of the OX40 agonist ivuxolimab. The DNA for the CDR3 is TGTGCCAGCAGTTACTCCAGGTCTAGCAATCAGCCCCAGCATTTT. It is translated as CASSYSRSSNQPQHF.